The 27 T cell receptor beta chains below come from one sample, sequenced in a study of T cell repertoires in cytomegalovirus infection. TCRdb redid the calling of the reads with MiXCR, one entry per CDR3 protein. The sample consists of about 450,000 distinct CDR3 sequences, roughly 30% of them appearing once. The specimen was PBMCs. Receptors were obtained from a human donor in good health (CMV status not recorded). Some clones in this sample may be carry-over from other donors' samples.

This chain joins TRBV7-2 and TRBJ1-3; D uncertain. The CDR3 contains 15 residues. CDR1 SGHTA and CDR2 FQGNSA come from the germline V gene. Trimming took off 4 bases at V and 4 bases at J, with 14 bases between the two ends. CDR3 in amino acids: CASSWGGGLGNTIYF. CDR3 coding DNA: TGTGCCAGCAGCTGGGGTGGCGGGCTGGGAAACACCATATATTTT.

Here the CDR3 reads CASRLSNQPQHF. The CDR3 coding sequence is TGTGCCAGTCGACTCAGCAATCAGCCCCAGCATTTT. V gene TRBV19 combines with J gene TRBJ1-5; D is undetermined. Germline V gene lookup returns CDR1 LNHDA and CDR2 SQIVND (reference sequence). CDR3 size: 12 residues. V lost 8 bases and J 1 base, leaving 6 bases between the germline ends.

The rearrangement uses TRBV2 and TRBJ1-2, with 9 bases that match TRBD1. The CDR3 has 14 amino acids. The ends lost 7 bases at V and 1 base at J; junction bases unmatched: 4. CDR1 is SNHLY and CDR2 is FYNNEI in the germline V gene. The CDR3 DNA sequence: TGTGCCAGCACAAGGACAGGGGATAACTATGGCTACACCTTC. This gives the protein CASTRTGDNYGYTF. The variable domain in full, completed from reference TRBV2 and TRBJ1-2, reads EPEVTQTPSHQVTQMGQEVILRCVPISNHLYFYWYRQILGQKVEFLVSFYNNEISEKSEIFDDQFSVERPDGSNFTLKIRSTKLEDSAMYFCASTRTGDNYGYTFGSGTRLTVV.

A note on this clonotype: Compared with germline, one end of the junction differs, possibly owing to a read error. V usage is TRBV12-3 or TRBV12-4 and J usage is TRBJ2-7; the match to TRBD1 covers 8 bases. The CDR3 contains 16 residues. This chain's CDR3 is CASRKGWGDRNYEQNF. CDR3 nucleotide sequence: TGTGCCAGCAGGAAGGGCTGGGGGGACAGGAACTACGAGCAGAACTTC.

In this sample, this clonotype turned up many times. This sequence joins TRBV7-2 and TRBJ1-1, with unresolved D. Trimming stripped 2 bases from V and 6 bases from J, with 16 bases between. CDR1 is SGHTA, CDR2 FQGNSA, per germline. This CDR3 is 15 amino acids long. CDR3 coding DNA: TGTGCCAGCAGCTTATGGGCACGGGTGAGCGCTGAAGCTTTCTTT. This sequence encodes CASSLWARVSAEAFF.

Concerning this clonotype: This is likely a read error, given that the CDR3 carries no conserved phenylalanine or tryptophan at its end. The chain joins TRBV7-8 to TRBJ2-5; D is possibly TRBD2 (5 bases). V lost 2 bases, J lost 4 bases, and 14 bases lay in between. The CDR3 runs 15 residues. Germline assignment: CDR1 SGHVS and CDR2 FQNEAQ. The CDR3 sequence is CASSLQRVGRETQYL. DNA for the CDR3: TGTGCCAGCAGCTTACAGCGAGTGGGGAGAGAGACCCAGTACTTA.

The rearrangement links TRBV28 to TRBJ2-1; 10 nucleotides line up with TRBD1. The CDR3 sequence is 15 residues long. V was pared by 8 bases and J by 9 bases, with 13 bases of the junction left unmatched. Germline V gene lookup returns CDR1 MDHEN and CDR2 SYDVKM. In DNA, the CDR3 is TGTGCCAGCTCCGCCGGAGACAGGGGGCTCGTTGAGCAGTTCTTC. It encodes CASSAGDRGLVEQFF.

The chain couples TRBV5-5 to TRBJ2-3, with TRBD2 matching 10 bases. Germline assignment: CDR1 SGHKS and CDR2 YYEKEE (reference sequence). This CDR3 is built from 16 residues. V dropped 0 bases and J dropped 3; count of bases not matched to a gene: 4. For the CDR3, the DNA is TGTGCCAGCAGCTTGGAGGCTAGCGGGGGAACAGATACGCAGTATTTT. It translates to CASSLEASGGTDTQYF.

The V gene is TRBV29-1, the J gene TRBJ2-3; the match to TRBD2 covers 8 bases. The CDR3 length is 15 residues. Germline CDR1 reads SQVTM; CDR2 reads ANQGSEA. The V segment lost 4 bases and the J segment 7 bases; nucleotides outside the gene matches: 13. The CDR3 spells CSVGASTGGLNTQYF. The CDR3 DNA is TGCAGCGTTGGGGCTAGTACGGGGGGGCTAAATACGCAGTATTTT.

This clonotype was found a few times. This rearrangement joins TRBV12-3 or TRBV12-4 to TRBJ2-1; 9 bases line up with TRBD2. V lost 8 bases to trimming and J lost 4 bases; unmatched junction nucleotides: 12. There are 16 residues in the CDR3. The CDR3 region has the DNA TGTGCCAGCTCGATGGCGGGGGGGGCTCGTTACAATGAGCAGTTCTTC. Translation gives CASSMAGGARYNEQFF.

A few counts support this clonotype. The CDR3 DNA sequence: TGCAGCGTTGGGGAAGCCAAAAACATTCAGTACTTC. The encoded protein is CSVGEAKNIQYF. The gene calls are TRBV29-1 and TRBJ2-4; D remains unclear. V was pared by 4 bases and J by 0 bases, with 4 bases between. Germline V gene lookup returns CDR1 SQVTM and CDR2 ANQGSEA. The CDR3 has 12 residues.

This chain joins TRBV4-1 and TRBJ2-3, with D perhaps matching TRBD1 (6 bases). Per germline, CDR1 MGHRA and CDR2 YSYEKL. The germline V and J ends were trimmed by 0 bases and 5 bases, with 15 bases remaining between them. This CDR3 has 16 amino acids. This chain's CDR3 is CASSQDGTRGGDTQYF. The CDR3, as DNA: TGCGCCAGCAGCCAAGACGGAACCAGGGGTGGAGATACGCAGTATTTT.

This clonotype has a handful of counts. The CDR3 DNA follows: TGTGCCAGCAGTGAAGCAGGGTACGCTGAAGCTTTCTTT. It specifies CASSEAGYAEAFF. The rearrangement joins TRBV6-1 to TRBJ1-1; D call uncertain. V was trimmed by 0 bases and J by 6 bases, leaving 8 bases between them. The CDR3 is 13 amino acids. CDR1 is MNHNS, CDR2 SASEGT, per germline.

This clonotype was seen at least ten times. This sequence joins TRBV7-8 and TRBJ2-4; D might be TRBD1 (6 bases). This CDR3 is built from 15 residues. CDR1 SGHVS and CDR2 FQNEAQ come from the germline V gene. Between the trimmed V and J ends, which lost 6 bases and 0 bases, there was a span of 12 bases. The CDR3 region has the DNA TGTGCCAGCAGTGGGGGCGGTCTAGCCAAAAACATTCAGTACTTC. Protein: CASSGGGLAKNIQYF.

This clonotype was seen repeatedly, ten times or more. The V gene is TRBV6-2 or TRBV6-3, the J gene TRBJ1-3; D possibly corresponds to TRBD1 (5 bases). Per the germline V gene, CDR1 is MNHEY and CDR2 is SVGEGT. V dropped 7 bases and J dropped 0 bases, with 10 bases sitting between them. There are 14 residues in the CDR3. Here the CDR3 reads CASILDSSGNTIYF. In DNA form, the CDR3 reads TGTGCCAGCATTCTCGACAGCTCTGGAAACACCATATATTTT.

This chain uses TRBV5-6 with TRBJ2-5, with TRBD2 matching over 11 bases. This CDR3 comprises 16 residues. The V gene's germline CDR1 is SGHDT and CDR2 YYEEEE. V lost 2 bases to trimming and J lost 1 base; unmatched junction nucleotides: 4. CDR3 protein: CASSFPSGGPQETQYF. The CDR3 nucleotides are TGTGCCAGCAGCTTCCCTAGCGGGGGGCCCCAAGAGACCCAGTACTTC.

On this clonotype itself: A much bigger clone sits one base away, suggesting this may be a read error. The rearrangement uses TRBV9 and TRBJ2-7, with no clear D. The CDR3 covers 14 residues. CDR1 and CDR2 from the germline V gene are SGDLS and YYNGEE. CDR3 nucleotide sequence: TGTGCCAGAAGCGTAGCTCTCGACAACGCCGAGCAGTACTTC. Its translation: CARSVALDNAEQYF.

This clonotype was seen a few times. The chain carries TRBV7-2 and TRBJ2-1; 12 bases are shared with TRBD2. V was pared by 4 bases and J by 4 bases, with 8 bases of the junction left unmatched. The germline V gene encodes CDR1 SGHTA and CDR2 FQGNSA. The CDR3 is 17 residues long. The CDR3 coding sequence is TGTGCCAGCAGCTCGCCTAGCGGGGGGGCTAATTACAATGAGCAGTTCTTC. This translates into CASSSPSGGANYNEQFF. Full variable domain (remainder filled in from reference TRBV7-2 and TRBJ2-1): GAGVSQSPSNKVTEKGKDVELRCDPISGHTALYWYRQSLGQGLEFLIYFQGNSAPDKSGLPSDRFSAERTGGSVSTLTIQRTQQEDSAVYLCASSSPSGGANYNEQFFGPGTRLTVL.

This clonotype appeared a few times. V usage is TRBV5-5 and J usage is TRBJ1-6; weak D call: TRBD1 (6 bases). The CDR3 is 15 amino acids. From germline, CDR1 is SGHKS and CDR2 YYEKEE (reference sequence). The ends were cut back, 4 bases at V and 3 bases at J, with 11 bases in the middle. The chain's CDR3 is CASSRWDNYNSPLHF. CDR3 nucleotides: TGTGCCAGCAGCCGCTGGGACAACTATAATTCACCCCTCCACTTT. Complete variable domain (other parts from reference TRBV5-5 and TRBJ1-6): DAGVTQSPTHLIKTRGQQVTLRCSPISGHKSVSWYQQVLGQGPQFIFQYYEKEERGRGNFPDRFSARQFPNYSSELNVNALLLGDSALYLCASSRWDNYNSPLHFGNGTRLTVT.

This clonotype was recorded a few times. V and J are TRBV11-2 and TRBJ2-7; D might be TRBD1 or TRBD2, each matching 7 bases. Trimming removed 0 bases from V and 8 bases from J, with 17 bases in between. The germline CDR1 and CDR2 sequences are SGHAT and FQNNGV. The CDR3 length is 15 residues. The DNA for the CDR3 is TGTGCCAGCAGCTTAGATCGGGGGGACAGAACCCAGCAGTACTTC. Translated, it gives CASSLDRGDRTQQYF.

At least ten counts were recorded for this clonotype. The chain carries TRBV6-1 and TRBJ1-1; D gene ambiguous. CDR1 MNHNS and CDR2 SASEGT come from the germline V gene. The CDR3 contains 13 residues. Trimming removed 10 bases from V and 0 bases from J, with 12 bases in between. The CDR3 region is CAIRPGLNTEAFF. The CDR3 DNA reads TGTGCCATCAGACCCGGATTGAACACTGAAGCTTTCTTT.

This clonotype was observed a few times. This chain joins TRBV20-1 and TRBJ2-2; D unresolved. The V gene's germline CDR1 is DFQATT and CDR2 SNEGSKA (reference sequence). The CDR3 is 13 amino acids. V lost 5 bases and J lost 0, with 7 bases in between. The CDR3 is CSARASNTGELFF. CDR3 nucleotides: TGCAGTGCTCGGGCTTCGAACACCGGGGAGCTGTTTTTT.

This rearrangement joins TRBV7-2 to TRBJ1-6; D remains ambiguous. This CDR3 is built from 15 residues. V dropped 1 base and J dropped 3 bases, with 7 bases sitting between them. Germline-derived CDR1 and CDR2 are SGHTA and FQGNSA. The CDR3 DNA reads as TGTGCCAGCAGCTTAGACCCACTCTATAATTCACCCCTCCACTTT. Protein sequence: CASSLDPLYNSPLHF. Full variable domain (outside the CDR3, taken from reference TRBV7-2 and TRBJ1-6): GAGVSQSPSNKVTEKGKDVELRCDPISGHTALYWYRQSLGQGLEFLIYFQGNSAPDKSGLPSDRFSAERTGGSVSTLTIQRTQQEDSAVYLCASSLDPLYNSPLHFGNGTRLTVT.

This clonotype has just a few counts. The chain combines TRBV28 with TRBJ1-2, with 8 positions matching TRBD1. CDR3 length equals 12 residues. CDR1 and CDR2 (germline): MDHEN, SYDVKM. J lost 4 bases, V lost 10 bases, and 5 bases had no gene match. The CDR3 nucleotides are TGTGCCACCGCGGGACAGGTCTATGGCTACACCTTC. It is translated as CATAGQVYGYTF.

The V call is TRBV4-1, the J call TRBJ1-1; D is unresolved. CDR3 size: 15 residues. The germline V gene encodes CDR1 MGHRA and CDR2 YSYEKL. V was trimmed by 4 bases and J by 4 bases, leaving 16 bases between them. CDR3 region: CASSLEDGDGTEAFF. DNA of the CDR3: TGCGCCAGCAGCCTCGAGGATGGGGATGGCACTGAAGCTTTCTTT.

This clonotype was seen only a few times. The V and J genes are TRBV23-1 and TRBJ2-3; no reliable D call. TRBV23-1 is an ORF, with its function uncertain. The CDR3 sequence is 16 residues long. The V gene lost 0 bases and the J gene lost 0 bases, with 10 bases spanning the gap. This CDR3 reads CASSQSADRSTDTQYF. The CDR3 nucleotides are TGCGCCAGCAGTCAATCAGCCGATAGAAGCACAGATACGCAGTATTTT.

The rearrangement links TRBV19 to TRBJ1-1; no clear D gene. Germline V gives CDR1 LNHDA, CDR2 SQIVND (reference sequence). Between the trimmed V and J ends, which lost 1 base and 3 bases, there was a span of 12 bases. The CDR3 contains 15 residues. CDR3 coding DNA: TGTGCCAGTAGTATAGGGACCTACGTCGACACTGAAGCTTTCTTT. Translation gives CASSIGTYVDTEAFF.